This T cell receptor beta chain is drawn from a study of OX40 agonist ivuxolimab in advanced cancers. For the wider study: Ivuxolimab was an agonistic, fully human IgG2 monoclonal antibody directed against OX40 (CD134), a costimulatory receptor. Intravenous ivuxolimab was administered to patients every 2 weeks at six dose levels: 0.01, 0.1, 0.3, 1.5, 3 and 10 mg/kg. Of the approximately 50 dose-escalation patients, hepatocellular carcinoma was present in approximately 20, melanoma in approximately 15, renal cell carcinoma in 9 and head and neck cancer in 9. The dose-escalation cohort was 82.7% male with a mean age of approximately 60 years, ranging from roughly 23 to 85. Patients were allowed to have had prior anti-PD-1, anti-PD-L1 or anti-CTLA-4 therapy, and more than 30% of the dose-escalation patients had previously received checkpoint inhibitors. Partial responses were achieved by three dose-escalation patients, of whom one had hepatocellular carcinoma and two had cutaneous melanoma. The point of sequencing TCRbeta in the periphery was to test whether ivuxolimab changed TCR sequence diversity and drove clonal T-cell expansion. The monotherapy dose-escalation portion (N ≈ 55 patients) of the phase I ivuxolimab trial is reported in the paper.

Note on this clone: Its antigen is still unknown. The record has no base qualities; no much larger clone is one base away.

Broader findings and caveats from the paper: At doses of 0.1 to 3.0 mg/kg, clonal expansion of both CD4+ and CD8+ blood T cells was observed from baseline to week 6. Low levels of normalized T-cell clonal expansion were also shown by some nonresponding patients. In partial responders in the 0.1-3.0 mg/kg groups, normalized peripheral clonal expansion was found to be among the lowest, especially among CD8+ T cells. On average, CD8+ T cells showed more expanded clones than CD4+ T cells after ivuxolimab. Antigen specificity was not determined for the clonally expanded peripheral T cells.

CDR3 length: 14 amino acids, cysteine to phenylalanine. Only CDR3 DNA is held: 42 bases, read in frame from base 1. Taken from the germline V gene, the CDR1 and CDR2 loops are MNHEY and SVGAGI. Clipping removes 7 bases from V and 4 bases from J, with 8 as the unmatched junction base count. To sequence the TCRbeta CDR3 region, genomic DNA was isolated from the sorted cells. TCRbeta CDR3 regions were sequenced using the immunoSEQ Assay. The source is immuneACCESS, and TCRdb retained only in-frame sequences with V and J called. Part of the clones is not carried over; for the studies checked, unresolved V genes explain less than half of this, and the remainder is unexplained. The sample contains around 88,000 clones, under 95% of them found a single time. The top ten clones comprise around 0.54% of the sample. The trial excluded patients who had a history of autoimmune disease or were on systemic immunosuppression. Peripheral blood for TCR sequencing was drawn from every dose cohort at baseline, at cycle 4 day 1 and at cycle 7 day 1. The samples were taken from a phase I, first-in-human, multicenter, open-label dose-escalation trial of ivuxolimab. Adults with locally advanced or metastatic melanoma, renal cell carcinoma, hepatocellular carcinoma or head and neck squamous cell carcinoma were enrolled in the trial. Before TCR sequencing, CD4+ and CD8+ T cells were separately sorted from peripheral blood.

The sequence came from an adult with an advanced solid tumor such as melanoma, head and neck, liver or kidney cancer. Specimen: CD4+ or CD8+ T cells sorted from blood, collected in a trial of the OX40 agonist ivuxolimab. The chain is assembled from TRBV6-5 and TRBJ1-1, and TRBD1 matches 8 of the central bases. The encoded CDR3 is CASNTDRVGTEAFF. In nucleotides, the sequence is TGTGCCAGCAACACGGACAGGGTAGGCACTGAAGCTTTCTTT.